This note documents a single T cell receptor (beta chain) sequence. The antigen is not known. Measured with immunoSEQ multiplex PCR; TCRdb has only the in-frame clones, and not every one. This table holds about 49,000 clones, 73% found once. This sample is part of a study of radiotherapy plus CTLA-4 blockade in lung cancer. Findings and caveats of the study: Radiotherapy plus ipilimumab was followed by expansion in blood of tumor-derived TCR clones. Dynamics of early blood T cell clones, together with interferon-beta, were reportedly the best predictors of response.

V gave up 10 bases and J gave up 3 bases, with 9 bases separating them. CDR1 and CDR2 (germline): ENHRY, SYGVKD. The CDR3 is 11 amino acids. This chain joins TRBV10-3 and TRBJ1-1, with a possible D match to TRBD1 (6 bases). Specimen: peripheral blood, collected from a patient treated with radiotherapy plus ipilimumab. This TCR was sampled from a human donor with non-small cell lung cancer who had a complete response to radiotherapy plus ipilimumab. CDR3: CATRQDTEAFF. The CDR3 bases are TGTGCCACAAGACAGGACACTGAAGCTTTCTTT.